This TCR beta chain was documented in a study of blood T cell repertoires in COVID-19. Authors' analysis steps: Amplification of reference gene primers provided the estimated nucleated cell counts. TCRdb keeps only in-frame clones here, not all; method: immunoSEQ multiplex PCR. The V and J calls and clone size were taken over from that table, and D and trimming were inferred from the DNA. The sample holds 130,000 to 150,000 clones, over 75% seen once. The sample consisted of peripheral blood. This receptor was obtained from a woman aged 55-70 years with COVID-19, enrolled during active disease.

CDR3 nucleotide sequence: TGTGCCAGCAGCCAACCGGGACTAGCCTTAGATACGCAGTATTTT. Amino acid sequence: CASSQPGLALDTQYF. The rearrangement joins TRBV4-2 to TRBJ2-3, with 9 bases fitting TRBD2. V was clipped by 2 bases and J by 5 bases; unmatched bases: 5. Germline V CDR1 and CDR2: LGHNA, YNFKEQ. This CDR3 is built from 15 residues.